The text below deals with one T cell receptor (beta chain). Under the authors' procedure: Quantification of nucleated cells was approximated via reference gene primer amplification. Some clones are missing from TCRdb's copy, which holds only in-frame ones; the method was immunoSEQ multiplex PCR. Clone size and V and J calls were adopted from that table, with D and trimming inferred from the DNA. Of about 99,000 clones in the sample, around 84% are singletons; the top ten hold about 12%. There are 18 residues in the CDR3. V was pared by 4 bases and J by 5 bases, with 14 bases of the junction left unmatched. Germline-derived CDR1 and CDR2 are KGHDR and SFDVKD. The data were taken from a study of blood T cell repertoires in COVID-19. Across the study: The United States, Italy and Spain were the sources of the acute and convalescent COVID-19 samples. T cells, B-cell-depleted T cells, or PBMCs provided the cDNA or gDNA that served as material.

The clonotype was recovered from a human donor in a cohort sampled during active COVID-19. This chain joins TRBV24-1 and TRBJ2-3, with TRBD2 matching over 10 bases. Sequencing was performed on peripheral blood. The CDR3: CATSDTRSSLAGVDTQYF. The CDR3 nucleotides read TGTGCCACCAGTGACACTAGGAGTAGCCTAGCGGGGGTAGATACGCAGTATTTT.